Listed below are T cell receptor beta chains from one sample, sequenced in a study of blood T cell repertoires in COVID-19. Method: immunoSEQ multiplex PCR; TCRdb's copy keeps in-frame clones and lacks some. The table shows roughly 250,000 clones, with about 80% occurring only once. The sequencing input was peripheral blood. The receptor source for this set is a human donor in a cohort sampled during active COVID-19. Both conserved end residues are trimmed from each CDR3. The order of the fields is V gene, clone size, CDR3 protein. Size is omitted from some rows. Given values are once, few, many or a class for expanded clones.

TRBV2	-	ASNGGTSYEQY
TRBV29-1	-	SVGETGSYGYT
TRBV19	-	ASSERSGANVLT
TRBV2	-	ASRGQVSDGYT
TRBV7-2	-	ASSHGQGANHEQY
TRBV21-1	once	ASSKVGSDSPSTDTQY
TRBV5-1	-	ASSLGLVNTGELF
TRBV4-2	-	ASSQDRGSGEQF
TRBV7-8	-	ASSSGMGPQETQY
TRBV14	-	ASSLAATSTLH
TRBV7-3	-	ASSLKVGPVPRNEQF
TRBV6-1	once	ASSVFEQGFSYEQY
TRBV5-1	-	ASSWTGGARYNEQF
TRBV19	-	ASSISGSLSLSGYNEQF
TRBV10-2	-	ASRSLQMNSYEQY
TRBV20-1	-	SASLRPGLAAYNEQF
TRBV27	-	ASSLSLREKLF
TRBV15	-	ATSRDRGGNTIY
TRBV28	few	ASGSYRAGDTEAF
TRBV12-3/TRBV12-4	-	ASSLQGAYEQY
TRBV6-1	once	ASSESVWGSGTLTDTQY
TRBV19	-	ASSAGLVATDTQY
TRBV15	-	ATSAWEGRDIQY
TRBV6-5	-	ASSYSSYEQY
TRBV19	once	ASRKPGHINEKLF
TRBV4-3	-	ASSQDTGLEEY
TRBV28	once	ASSVGQAEAF
TRBV2	-	ASSGQGLGTEAF
TRBV19	-	ASSLGTRISTDTQY
TRBV10-1	-	ASSRDPGGETEAF
TRBV20-1	-	SASGVAEQY
TRBV29-1	-	SVDPGLAGTVTQY
TRBV7-2	-	ASSGQQGSGETQY
TRBV12-3/TRBV12-4	-	ASSRTPTYEQY
TRBV7-9	-	ASSFDRGSNQPQH
TRBV11-3	-	ASSLDGNANEQF
TRBV7-8	-	ASSLEVTGGRYEQY
TRBV6-1	once	ASSVFGKGVTDTQY
TRBV19	-	ASRDSGNTDTQY
TRBV12-3/TRBV12-4	-	ASSFGGEQY
TRBV6-5	few	ASILPGQPNTEAF
TRBV11-1	-	ASSRLAGGTDTQY
TRBV7-7	-	ASSPDRGYYGYT
TRBV5-1	-	ASSKYRTSGRMGSYNEQF
TRBV24-1	-	ATHPHTRHEQF
TRBV15	-	ATSKEIRQSGANVLT
TRBV4-1	-	ASSQVPQAGYGYT
TRBV25-1	-	ASSETGSINEQY
TRBV3-1/TRBV3-2	-	ASSEGNSPLH
TRBV18	-	ASSSGGQETQY
TRBV14	-	ASSLRLAAYNEQF
TRBV5-4	-	ASSGTRGNEQF
TRBV4-1	-	ASSQDWLSGGEKLF
TRBV9	few	ASSEQGETEKLF
TRBV24-1	-	ATEDRFNYGYT